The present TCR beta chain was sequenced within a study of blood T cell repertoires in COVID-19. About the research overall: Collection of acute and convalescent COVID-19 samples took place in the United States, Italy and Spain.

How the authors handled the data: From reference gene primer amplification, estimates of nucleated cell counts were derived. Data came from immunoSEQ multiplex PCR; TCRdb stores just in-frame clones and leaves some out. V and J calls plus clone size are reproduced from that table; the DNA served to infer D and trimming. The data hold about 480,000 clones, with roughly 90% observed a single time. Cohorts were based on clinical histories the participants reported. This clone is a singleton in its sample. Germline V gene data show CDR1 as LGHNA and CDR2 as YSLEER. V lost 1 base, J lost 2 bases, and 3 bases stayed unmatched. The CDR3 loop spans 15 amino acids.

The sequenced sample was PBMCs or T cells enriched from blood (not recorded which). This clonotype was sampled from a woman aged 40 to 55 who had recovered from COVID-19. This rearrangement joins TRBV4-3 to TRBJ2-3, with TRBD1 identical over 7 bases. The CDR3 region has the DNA TGCGCCAGCAGCCAAGGCAGGGGGTACACAGATACGCAGTATTTT. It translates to CASSQGRGYTDTQYF.